These T cell receptor beta chains were read from a single sample in a study of shared clonotypes between healthy human individuals. The repertoire was sequenced with immunoSEQ multiplex PCR; TCRdb's copy has only in-frame clones and lacks some. The sample lists millions of clones, about 92% seen once, with roughly 1.7% in the top ten. The material sequenced was naive CD8+ T cells from PBMCs. These receptors were taken from a man aged 18 to 30 in good health. Some clones in this sample may be carry-over from other donors' samples. The CDR3 runs from the conserved cysteine through the conserved F or W. D genes are given only for firm matches. Clone size appears in some rows only: once, few, many, or a class for an expanded clone.

>-|TRBJ2-7|-|TRBV7-9
CASSLEATGTYEQYF
TGTGCCAGCAGCTTAGAGGCGACTGGCACCTACGAGCAGTACTTC
>TRBD2|TRBJ2-3|-|TRBV9
CASSVGGRTDTQYF
TGTGCCAGCAGCGTTGGCGGGAGAACAGATACGCAGTATTTT
>-|TRBJ1-2|-|TRBV29-1
CSVHGRTYGYTF
TGCAGCGTTCACGGACGAACCTATGGCTACACCTTC
>-|TRBJ2-1|once|TRBV28
CASSLSGLFYNEQFF
TGTGCCAGCAGTTTAAGTGGACTATTCTACAATGAGCAGTTCTTC
>-|TRBJ1-3|-|TRBV7-9
CASSYHEQGASGNTIYF
TGTGCCAGCAGCTACCACGAACAGGGCGCCTCTGGAAACACCATATATTTT
>TRBD2|TRBJ2-6|-|TRBV30
CAWSVPRGGSGANVLTF
TGTGCCTGGAGTGTACCCCGCGGGGGGTCTGGGGCCAACGTCCTGACTTTC
>-|TRBJ2-7|-|TRBV7-2
CASSPVLGYHYEQYF
TGTGCCAGCAGCCCGGTACTGGGCTACCACTACGAGCAGTACTTC
>-|TRBJ2-5|-|TRBV10-3
CAISPRGLQETQYF
TGTGCCATCAGCCCCCGGGGTCTACAAGAGACCCAGTACTTC
>TRBD1|TRBJ2-5|-|TRBV11-2
CASSRLAGGKETQYF
TGTGCCAGCAGCCGTCTGGCAGGGGGAAAAGAGACCCAGTACTTC
>TRBD1|TRBJ2-7|-|TRBV4-3
CASSLNRGVYEQYF
TGCGCCAGCAGCCTAAACAGGGGCGTCTACGAGCAGTACTTC
>TRBD1|TRBJ1-4|-|TRBV5-5
CASSKTGLGREKLFF
TGTGCCAGCAGCAAGACAGGGTTGGGGAGGGAAAAACTGTTTTTT
>-|TRBJ2-3|-|TRBV7-9
CASSPSGQGSDTQYF
TGTGCCAGCAGCCCGTCGGGGCAGGGTTCAGATACGCAGTATTTT
>-|TRBJ2-1|-|TRBV28
CASSLAGLGEQFF
TGTGCCAGCAGTTTAGCGGGCCTCGGTGAGCAGTTCTTC
>TRBD1|TRBJ2-7|-|TRBV27
CASSLLGNRGYEQYF
TGTGCCAGCAGTTTGCTTGGGAACAGGGGCTACGAGCAGTACTTC
>-|TRBJ2-5|-|TRBV13
CASSLIGEETQYF
TGTGCCAGCAGCTTAATCGGGGAGGAGACCCAGTACTTC